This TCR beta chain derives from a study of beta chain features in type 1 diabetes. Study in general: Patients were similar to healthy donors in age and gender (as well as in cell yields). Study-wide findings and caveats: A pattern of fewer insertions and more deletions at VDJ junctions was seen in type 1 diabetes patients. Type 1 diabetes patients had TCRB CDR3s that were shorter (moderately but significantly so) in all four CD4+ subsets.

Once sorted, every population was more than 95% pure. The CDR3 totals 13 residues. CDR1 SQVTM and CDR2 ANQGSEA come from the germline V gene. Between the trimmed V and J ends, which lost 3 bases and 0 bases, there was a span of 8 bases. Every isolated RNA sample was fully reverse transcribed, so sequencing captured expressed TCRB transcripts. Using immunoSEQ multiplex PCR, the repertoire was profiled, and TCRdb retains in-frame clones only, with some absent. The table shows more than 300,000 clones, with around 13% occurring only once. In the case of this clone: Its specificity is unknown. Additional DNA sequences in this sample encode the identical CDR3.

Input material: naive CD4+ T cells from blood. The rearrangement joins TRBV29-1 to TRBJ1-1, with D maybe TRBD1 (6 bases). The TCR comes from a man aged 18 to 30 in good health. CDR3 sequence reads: CSVDRGLNTEAFF. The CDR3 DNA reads TGCAGCGTTGATAGGGGGTTGAACACTGAAGCTTTCTTT.